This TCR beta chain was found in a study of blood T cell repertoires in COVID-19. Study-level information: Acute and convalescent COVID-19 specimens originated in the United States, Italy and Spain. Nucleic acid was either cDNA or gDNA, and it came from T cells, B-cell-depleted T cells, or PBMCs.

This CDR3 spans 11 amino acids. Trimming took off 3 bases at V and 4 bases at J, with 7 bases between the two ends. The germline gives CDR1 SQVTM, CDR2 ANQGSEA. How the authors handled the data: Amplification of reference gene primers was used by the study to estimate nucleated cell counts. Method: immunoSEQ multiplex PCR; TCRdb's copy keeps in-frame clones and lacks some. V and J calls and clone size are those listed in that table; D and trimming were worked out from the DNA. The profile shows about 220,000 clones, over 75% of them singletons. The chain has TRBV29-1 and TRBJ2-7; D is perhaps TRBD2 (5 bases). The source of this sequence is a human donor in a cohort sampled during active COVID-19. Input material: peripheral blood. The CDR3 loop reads CSVDSGYEQYF. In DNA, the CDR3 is TGCAGCGTTGACTCGGGATACGAGCAGTACTTC.